What follows are 13 T cell receptor beta chains derived from one specimen sequenced in a study of CD8 T cells in ankylosing spondylitis. Via MiXCR, TCRdb re-called the 5' RACE reads, giving one row per CDR3 protein. The sample includes 45,000 to 60,000 distinct CDR3 sequences, about 7.8% of them seen just once. The sequenced sample was blood, either unsorted or a sorted T cell fraction (not recorded which). These receptors all stem from a female donor with ankylosing spondylitis or in good health (not recorded which).

This clonotype was recorded at least ten times. V and J are TRBV5-1 and TRBJ2-1; maybe TRBD2 (7 bases). CDR1 is SGHRS and CDR2 is YFSETQ in the germline V gene. The CDR3 is made up of 16 amino acids. V was shortened by 0 bases and J by 4 bases, with 14 bases between the two germline ends. The CDR3 protein is CASSLDRGGPYNEQFF. The DNA of the CDR3 is TGCGCCAGCAGCTTGGACCGCGGGGGCCCTTACAATGAGCAGTTCTTC. Full variable domain (remainder filled in from reference TRBV5-1 and TRBJ2-1): KAGVTQTPRYLIKTRGQQVTLSCSPISGHRSVSWYQQTPGQGLQFLFEYFSETQRNKGNFPGRFSGRQFSNSRSEMNVSTLELGDSALYLCASSLDRGGPYNEQFFGPGTRLTVL.

This clonotype has at least ten counts. The V gene is TRBV10-3, the J gene TRBJ1-2; the D gene is possibly TRBD1 (5 bases). The CDR3 sequence is 15 residues long. Trimming stripped 4 bases from V and 0 bases from J, with 12 bases between. CDR1 and CDR2 (germline): ENHRY, SYGVKD. In DNA form, the CDR3 reads TGTGCCATCAGTGCCACAGGCGGGCCTAACTATGGCTACACCTTC. As protein: CAISATGGPNYGYTF.

The table lists this clonotype with many counts. This sequence joins TRBV7-2 and TRBJ1-2; D is perhaps TRBD1 (5 bases). V dropped 3 bases and J dropped 5 bases, with 13 bases sitting between them. The germline V gene has CDR1 SGHTA and CDR2 FQGNSA. The CDR3 has 14 residues. The CDR3 protein is CASSFQGRLYGYTF. For the CDR3, the DNA is TGTGCCAGCAGCTTTCAGGGACGCTTGTATGGCTACACCTTC. Together with reference TRBV7-2 and TRBJ1-2, the CDR3 gives the full variable domain: GAGVSQSPSNKVTEKGKDVELRCDPISGHTALYWYRQSLGQGLEFLIYFQGNSAPDKSGLPSDRFSAERTGGSVSTLTIQRTQQEDSAVYLCASSFQGRLYGYTFGSGTRLTVV.

This clonotype was seen repeatedly, ten times or more. This chain joins TRBV7-6 and TRBJ2-7, with 12 bases fitting TRBD2. V shed 4 bases and J 3 bases; nucleotides not matched to a gene: 4. CDR3 length: 15 residues. Germline CDR1 SGHVS, CDR2 FNYEAQ. CDR3 residues: CASSSGTSGFYEQYF. The CDR3 DNA reads as TGTGCCAGCAGCTCAGGGACTAGCGGGTTCTACGAGCAGTACTTC.

This chain joins TRBV20-1 and TRBJ1-2; TRBD1 matches at 9 bases. CDR3 size: 13 residues. V trimming: 6 bases; J trimming: 5 bases; junction bases outside the gene matches: 7. Germline CDR1 is DFQATT and CDR2 is SNEGSKA (reference sequence). CDR3 loop: CSALPGQGYGYTF. CDR3 nucleotide sequence: TGCAGTGCGCTCCCGGGACAGGGTTATGGCTACACCTTC.

This clonotype was detected a few times. The V gene is TRBV7-8, the J gene TRBJ2-1; 15 bases line up with TRBD2. CDR1 is SGHVS and CDR2 is FQNEAQ in the germline V gene. The CDR3 extends over 17 amino acids. Unmatched junction bases numbered 7, after V lost 4 bases and J lost 6 bases. For the CDR3, the DNA is TGTGCCAGCAGCTCGAAGAGGACTAGCGGGGGGGCCAATGAGCAGTTCTTC. It translates to CASSSKRTSGGANEQFF.

This clonotype occurred many times. The genes are TRBV29-1 and TRBJ2-1; D possibly uses TRBD1 or TRBD2 (5 bases each). The V and J ends lost 4 bases and 0 bases respectively, with 10 bases between them. Germline CDR1 is SQVTM and CDR2 is ANQGSEA. This CDR3 is 14 amino acids long. The CDR3 reads CSVGGFSSYNEQFF. The CDR3 coding sequence is TGCAGCGTTGGGGGGTTTAGCTCCTACAATGAGCAGTTCTTC.

This clonotype has a count of ten or more. The CDR3 DNA follows: TGTGCCACCAGCAGATATAGGAGCAACAATGAGCAGTTCTTC. Translating it yields CATSRYRSNNEQFF. V is TRBV15 and J is TRBJ2-1; no firm D call. The CDR3 totals 14 residues. V was trimmed by 2 bases and J by 5 bases, leaving 10 bases between them. The germline V gene encodes CDR1 LNHNV and CDR2 YYDKDF (reference sequence).

There are many counts of this clonotype. This chain uses TRBV4-2 with TRBJ1-4; unclear D gene. The CDR3 sequence is 12 residues long. The V gene lost 5 bases and the J gene lost 3 bases, with 4 bases spanning the gap. The germline V gene has CDR1 LGHNA and CDR2 YNFKEQ. CDR3 protein: CASSSSNEKLFF. Here the CDR3 DNA reads TGTGCCAGCAGCAGTTCTAATGAAAAACTGTTTTTT.

This clonotype was seen ten or more times. The chain is built from TRBV2 and TRBJ2-7; 7 bases line up with TRBD1. After removal of 6 bases from V and 5 bases from J, the junction contained 10 bases not matched to a gene. Germline assignment: CDR1 SNHLY and CDR2 FYNNEI. This CDR3 is 14 amino acids long. DNA for the CDR3: TGTGCCAGCAGAAGACAGGGTACGTCCCACGAGCAGTACTTC. It yields the protein CASRRQGTSHEQYF.

This clonotype was seen many times. The V call is TRBV27, the J call TRBJ2-6; TRBD1 aligns across 8 bases. This CDR3 is built from 19 residues. The ends lost 1 base at V and 0 bases at J; junction bases unmatched: 8. Germline CDR1 reads MNHEY; CDR2 reads SMNVEV (reference sequence). In nucleotides, the CDR3 is TGTGCCAGCAGTTTATGGTTGACAGGGGCCTCCTCTGGGGCCAACGTCCTGACTTTC. Translation gives CASSLWLTGASSGANVLTF.

V and J are TRBV5-4 and TRBJ1-1; D is ambiguous. CDR3 length: 17 amino acids. V dropped 2 bases and J dropped 0 bases, with 17 bases sitting between them. CDR1 and CDR2 from the germline V gene are SGHNT and YYREEE (reference sequence). The CDR3 DNA reads as TGTGCCAGCAGCTTAAGCCAGGTCCTAGGGATGAACACTGAAGCTTTCTTT. This sequence encodes CASSLSQVLGMNTEAFF.

This clonotype was seen repeatedly, ten times or more. The V and J genes are TRBV5-8 and TRBJ1-2, with D perhaps TRBD1 (5 bases). Germline V lookup: CDR1 SGHTS, CDR2 YDEGEE. Trimming took off 9 bases at V and 8 bases at J, with 20 bases between the two ends. There are 13 residues in the CDR3. In nucleotides, the CDR3 is TGTGCCACCTCACGACAGACCCTGGCGGGCTACACCTTC. The encoded protein is CATSRQTLAGYTF.